These 4 T cell receptor beta chains were sequenced from one sample in a study of T-cell reconstitution after alpha-beta-depleted transplantation in children. A TCRbeta library incorporating unique molecular identifiers was prepared. From the PCR reads, TCRdb called clonotypes with MiXCR, one entry per CDR3 protein. The repertoire holds about 640,000 distinct CDR3 sequences, with approximately 16% as singletons. The material sequenced was PBMCs from the stem cell graft donor, taken from the stem cell graft. Receptors were obtained from a human donor who donated a stem cell graft to a child with acute myeloid leukemia.

This clonotype was observed at least ten times. V usage is TRBV20-1 and J usage is TRBJ1-1; 7 nucleotides line up with TRBD1. The V and J ends lost 3 bases and 1 base, in that order; junction bases with no gene match: 5. Germline V lookup: CDR1 DFQATT, CDR2 SNEGSKA (reference sequence). The CDR3 spans 14 residues. The CDR3 protein is CSASSGQWNTEAFF. The DNA of the CDR3 is TGCAGTGCTAGTTCGGGACAGTGGAACACTGAAGCTTTCTTT.

This clonotype was detected a few times. The rearrangement links TRBV6-1 to TRBJ2-1, with TRBD1 identical over 7 bases. CDR1 is MNHNS and CDR2 is SASEGT in the germline V gene. The CDR3 has 12 residues. The V gene end was trimmed by 11 bases and the J gene end by 7 bases; junction bases not matched to a gene: 8. This chain's CDR3 is CAGSPQGNEQFF. CDR3 coding DNA: TGTGCCGGAAGTCCACAGGGGAATGAGCAGTTCTTC.

As regards this clonotype: One base away lies a much larger clone, so this may be a sequencing read error. J is TRBJ2-1 and V is TRBV20-1; D perhaps matches TRBD2 (6 bases). CDR3 length: 12 amino acids. CDR1 is DFQATT, CDR2 SNEGSKA, per germline (reference sequence). Trimming stripped 4 bases from V and 4 bases from J, with 8 bases between. The CDR3 DNA is TGCAGTGCTAACGGGGGATACAATGAGCAGTTCTTC. It yields the protein CSANGGYNEQFF.

This clonotype has at least ten counts. The CDR3 region has the DNA TGTGCCAGCAGCCCGGACAGGTCGATGCAAGAGACCCAGTACTTC. Amino acids: CASSPDRSMQETQYF. The chain has TRBV11-2 and TRBJ2-5, with 7 nucleotides matching TRBD1. V lost 5 bases, J lost 2 bases, and 8 bases stayed unmatched. The CDR3 is 15 amino acids. The germline gives CDR1 SGHAT, CDR2 FQNNGV.